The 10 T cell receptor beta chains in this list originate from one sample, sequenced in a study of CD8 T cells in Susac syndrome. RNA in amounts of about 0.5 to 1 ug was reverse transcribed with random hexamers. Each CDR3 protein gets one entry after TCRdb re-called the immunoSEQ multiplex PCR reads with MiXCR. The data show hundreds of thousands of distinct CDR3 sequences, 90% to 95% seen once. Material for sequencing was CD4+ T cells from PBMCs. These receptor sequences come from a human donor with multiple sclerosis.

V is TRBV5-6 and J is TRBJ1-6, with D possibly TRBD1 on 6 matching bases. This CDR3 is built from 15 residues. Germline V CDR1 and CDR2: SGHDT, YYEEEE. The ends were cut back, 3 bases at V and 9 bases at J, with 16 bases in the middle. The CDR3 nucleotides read TGTGCCAGCAGCTACGGAGGGGGGGCCGGTTCACCCCTCCACTTT. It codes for CASSYGGGAGSPLHF.

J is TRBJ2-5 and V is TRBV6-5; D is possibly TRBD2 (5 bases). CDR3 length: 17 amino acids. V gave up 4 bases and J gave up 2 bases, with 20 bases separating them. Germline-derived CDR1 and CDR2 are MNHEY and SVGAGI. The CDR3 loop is CASSSSSQRYSQETQYF. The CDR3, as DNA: TGTGCCAGCAGTTCCAGCAGTCAGCGGTATTCACAAGAGACCCAGTACTTC.

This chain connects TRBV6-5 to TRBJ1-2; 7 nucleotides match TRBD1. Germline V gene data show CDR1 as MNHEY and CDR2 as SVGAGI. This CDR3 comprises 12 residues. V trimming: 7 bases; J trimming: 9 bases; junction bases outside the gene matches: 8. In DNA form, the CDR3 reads TGTGCCAGCACCCAGGGGGGAGTCAGCTACACCTTC. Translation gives CASTQGGVSYTF.

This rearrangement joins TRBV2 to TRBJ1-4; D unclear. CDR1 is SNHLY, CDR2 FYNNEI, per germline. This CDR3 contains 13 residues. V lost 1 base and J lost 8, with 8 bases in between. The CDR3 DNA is TGTGCCAGCAGTGAAGGGGATAAGGAAAAACTGTTTTTT. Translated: CASSEGDKEKLFF.

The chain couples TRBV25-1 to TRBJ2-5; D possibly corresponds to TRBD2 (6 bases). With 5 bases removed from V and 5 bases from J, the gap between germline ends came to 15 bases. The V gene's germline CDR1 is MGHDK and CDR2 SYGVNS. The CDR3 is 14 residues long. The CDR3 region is CASSPTSASETQYF. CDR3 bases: TGTGCCAGCAGTCCGACTAGTGCGAGTGAGACCCAGTACTTC.

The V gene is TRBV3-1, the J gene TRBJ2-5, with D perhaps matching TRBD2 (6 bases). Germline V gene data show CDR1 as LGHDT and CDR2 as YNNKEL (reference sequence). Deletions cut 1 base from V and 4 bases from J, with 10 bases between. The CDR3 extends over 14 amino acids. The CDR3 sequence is CASSQGGGAETQYF. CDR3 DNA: TGTGCCAGCAGCCAAGGGGGAGGCGCAGAGACCCAGTACTTC.

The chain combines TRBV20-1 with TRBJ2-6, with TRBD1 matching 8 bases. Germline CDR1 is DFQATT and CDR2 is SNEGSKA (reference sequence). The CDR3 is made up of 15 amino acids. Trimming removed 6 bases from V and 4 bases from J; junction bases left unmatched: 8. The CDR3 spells CSAPPQGAGANVLTF. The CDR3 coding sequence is TGCAGTGCCCCGCCTCAGGGGGCCGGGGCCAACGTCCTGACTTTC.

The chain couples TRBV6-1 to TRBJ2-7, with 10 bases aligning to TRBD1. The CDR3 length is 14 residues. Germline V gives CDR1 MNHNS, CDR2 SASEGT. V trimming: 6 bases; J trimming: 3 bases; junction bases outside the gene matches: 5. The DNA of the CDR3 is TGTGCCAGCAGCCGGGACAGGGGACTCTACGAGCAGTACGTC. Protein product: CASSRDRGLYEQYV.

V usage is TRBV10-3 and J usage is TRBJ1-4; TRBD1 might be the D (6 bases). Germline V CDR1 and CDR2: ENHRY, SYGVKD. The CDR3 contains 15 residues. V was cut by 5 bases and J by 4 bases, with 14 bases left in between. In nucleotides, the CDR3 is TGTGCCATCAGTCCATCGGGGGGCGGTAATGAAAAACTGTTTTTT. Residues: CAISPSGGGNEKLFF.

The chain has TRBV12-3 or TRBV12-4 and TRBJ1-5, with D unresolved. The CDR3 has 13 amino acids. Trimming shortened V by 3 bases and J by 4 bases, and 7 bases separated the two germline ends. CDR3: CASSFQQNQPQHF. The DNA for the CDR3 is TGTGCCAGCAGTTTCCAGCAGAATCAGCCCCAGCATTTT.